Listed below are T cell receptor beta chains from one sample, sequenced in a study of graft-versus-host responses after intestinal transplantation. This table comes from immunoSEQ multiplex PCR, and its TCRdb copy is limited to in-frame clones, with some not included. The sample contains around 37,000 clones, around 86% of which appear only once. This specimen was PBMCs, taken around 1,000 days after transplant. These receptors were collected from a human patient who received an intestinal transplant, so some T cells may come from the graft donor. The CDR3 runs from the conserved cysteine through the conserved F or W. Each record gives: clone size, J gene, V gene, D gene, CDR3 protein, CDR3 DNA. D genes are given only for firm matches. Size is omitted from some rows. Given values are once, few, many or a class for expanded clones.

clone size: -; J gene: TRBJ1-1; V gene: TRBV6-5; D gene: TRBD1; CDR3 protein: CASFVRDRGTEAFF; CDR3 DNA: TGTGCCAGCTTCGTCCGGGACAGGGGCACTGAAGCTTTCTTT
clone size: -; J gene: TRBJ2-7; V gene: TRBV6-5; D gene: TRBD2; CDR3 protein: CASAWSSGNYEQYF; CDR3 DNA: TGTGCCAGCGCATGGTCTAGCGGGAACTACGAGCAGTACTTC
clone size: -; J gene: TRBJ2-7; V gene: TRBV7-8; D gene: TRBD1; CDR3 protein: CASSSPGTGTYEQYF; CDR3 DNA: TGTGCCAGCAGCTCACCCGGGACAGGGACCTACGAGCAGTACTTC
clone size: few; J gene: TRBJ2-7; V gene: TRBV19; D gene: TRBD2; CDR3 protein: CASSSNPLAGGISYEQYF; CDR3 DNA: TGTGCCAGTAGTTCCAATCCCCTAGCGGGAGGGATCTCCTACGAGCAGTACTTC
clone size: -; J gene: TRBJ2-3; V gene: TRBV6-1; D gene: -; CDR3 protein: CASSEQWSRADTQYF; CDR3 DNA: TGTGCCAGCAGTGAACAGTGGAGCCGAGCAGATACGCAGTATTTT
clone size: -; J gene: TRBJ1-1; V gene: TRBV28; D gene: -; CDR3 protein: CASIPSTNTEAFF; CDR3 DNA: TGTGCCAGCATACCCAGTACTAACACTGAAGCTTTCTTT
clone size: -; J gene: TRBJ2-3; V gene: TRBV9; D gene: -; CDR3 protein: CASSLNPSGGTDTQYF; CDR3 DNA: TGTGCCAGCAGCCTCAATCCCAGTGGGGGTACAGATACGCAGTATTTT
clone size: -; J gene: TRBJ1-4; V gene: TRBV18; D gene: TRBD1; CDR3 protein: CASSPPDRGVEKLFF; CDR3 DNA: TGTGCCAGCTCACCACCGGACAGGGGAGTCGAAAAACTGTTTTTT
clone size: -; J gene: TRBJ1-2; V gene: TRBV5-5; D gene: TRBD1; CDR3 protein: CASSFDRAYTF; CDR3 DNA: TGTGCCAGCAGTTTCGACAGGGCCTACACCTTC
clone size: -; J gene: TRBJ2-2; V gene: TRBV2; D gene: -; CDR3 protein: CASSEVRGGPTGELFF; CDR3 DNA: TGTGCCAGCAGTGAGGTTAGGGGGGGTCCAACCGGGGAGCTGTTTTTT
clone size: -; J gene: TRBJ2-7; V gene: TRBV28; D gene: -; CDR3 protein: CASSLISGETYSEQYF; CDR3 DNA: TGTGCCAGCAGTTTAATTTCAGGGGAGACCTATTCCGAGCAGTACTTC